This TCR beta chain is drawn from a study of T cell responses to AZD1222 COVID-19 vaccine. Study conclusions and caveats: Epitopes outside B.1.351 and B.1.1.7 mutated regions reportedly drew nearly half of spike TCRs. White British donors predominated, females outnumbered males, and clonal diversity was possibly underestimated. Baseline seropositivity occurred in only a handful of AZD1222 recipients. The CD4 TCRs associated with vaccination extended across spike and predominated at 160-218 and 743-854.

TCRdb's table, derived via immunoSEQ multiplex PCR, lists solely in-frame clones and lacks some. The repertoire has 90,000 to 120,000 clones, just over 90% of them found once; the top ten carry roughly 6.2%. CDR1 and CDR2 from the germline V gene are SGHRS and YFSETQ. CDR3 length: 14 residues. V lost 0 bases to trimming and J lost 6 bases, with 12 bases between them. Comments on this clone: As yet, its antigen is unknown.

The sequencing here drew on peripheral blood, taken 28 days after the second AZD1222 dose. The chain links TRBV5-1 to TRBJ1-1; possibly TRBD1 for D (5 bases). The source is an adult who received the AZD1222 COVID-19 vaccine. The CDR3 protein is CASSLGGDGAEAFF. For the CDR3, the DNA is TGCGCCAGCAGCTTGGGAGGGGACGGGGCTGAAGCTTTCTTT.